Each of the 10 T cell receptor beta chains below was sequenced from the same sample in a study of human T cells and chemical hapten exposure. Time point here: patch test 1, 2 weeks after DPC sensitization. Treatment here: therapeutic diphenylcyclopropenone sensitization with weekly scalp DPC. A single record per CDR3 protein comes from TCRdb applying MiXCR to the RACE reads. The profile shows fewer than 500,000 distinct CDR3 sequences, around 5% of them singletons. Here the sequenced sample was whole blood, taken in connection with sensitization to the hapten diphenylcyclopropenone (DPC). The source is a woman aged 45-65 years with alopecia areata. Some clones in this sample may be carry-over from other donors' samples.

This clonotype appeared many times. The chain has TRBV29-1 and TRBJ2-1; D remains ambiguous. This CDR3 region has 13 residues. The V end was cut by 7 bases, the J end by 0 bases, with 10 bases between. Germline V gene lookup returns CDR1 SQVTM and CDR2 ANQGSEA. The CDR3 bases are TGCAGCGCCTTAGAACGCTCCTACAATGAGCAGTTCTTC. Residues: CSALERSYNEQFF.

This clonotype was seen a few times. The V and J genes are TRBV3-1 and TRBJ2-3; TRBD2 matches 7 bases. CDR3 size: 14 residues. The trim removed 4 bases at V and 6 bases at J, leaving 7 bases unmatched. CDR1 is LGHDT and CDR2 is YNNKEL in the germline V gene (reference sequence). The CDR3 coding sequence is TGTGCCAGCAGCCTGAGCGGGGATAGGGATACGCAGTATTTT. This sequence encodes CASSLSGDRDTQYF.

This clonotype was observed at least ten times. The chain uses TRBV5-4 and TRBJ1-2; a possible D gene is TRBD1 (5 bases). CDR1 SGHNT and CDR2 YYREEE come from the germline V gene (reference sequence). The CDR3 has 13 amino acids. V lost 5 bases and J 4 bases, leaving 12 bases between the germline ends. The CDR3 reads CASRNQGGYGYTF. The CDR3 DNA follows: TGTGCCAGCAGGAATCAGGGAGGCTATGGCTACACCTTC.

This clonotype has a count of ten or more. The rearrangement links TRBV7-7 to TRBJ2-3; D may be TRBD1 or TRBD2 (5 bases each). Per the germline V gene, CDR1 is SSHAT and CDR2 is FNYEAQ (reference sequence). V was pared by 4 bases and J by 4 bases, with 24 bases between. The CDR3 has 18 residues. The CDR3 loop is CASSSMHPGTWGADTQYF. CDR3 in DNA: TGTGCCAGCAGCTCAATGCATCCCGGGACGTGGGGTGCAGATACGCAGTATTTT.

This clonotype was seen ten or more times. This chain connects TRBV7-9 to TRBJ2-6, with D possibly matching TRBD1 (6 bases). CDR1 is SEHNR, CDR2 FQNEAQ, per germline (reference sequence). Trimming left V 6 bases short and J 11 bases short, with 14 bases between. This CDR3 spans 13 amino acids. Written as DNA, the CDR3 is TGTGCCAGCAGTTTTACAGGGTACGACGTCCTGACTTTC. This translates into CASSFTGYDVLTF. The full variable domain, rest sourced from reference TRBV7-9 and TRBJ2-6, is DTGVSQNPRHKITKRGQNVTFRCDPISEHNRLYWYRQTLGQGPEFLTYFQNEAQLEKSRLLSDRFSAERPKGSFSTLEIQRTEQGDSAMYLCASSFTGYDVLTFGAGSRLTVL.

The chain recombines TRBV9 with TRBJ2-5; D possibly uses TRBD1 or TRBD2 (5 bases each). The V end lost 1 base, the J end lost 3 bases, and 13 bases lay between the germline ends. From germline, CDR1 is SGDLS and CDR2 YYNGEE. The CDR3 is made up of 15 amino acids. Here the CDR3 reads CASSVSPGPEETQYF. The CDR3 DNA reads TGTGCCAGCAGCGTAAGTCCGGGACCAGAAGAGACCCAGTACTTC. The full variable domain, completed using reference TRBV9 and TRBJ2-5, is DSGVTQTPKHLITATGQRVTLRCSPRSGDLSVYWYQQSLDQGLQFLIQYYNGEERAKGNILERFSAQQFPDLHSELNLSSLELGDSALYFCASSVSPGPEETQYFGPGTRLLVL.

The chain has TRBV7-2 and TRBJ1-6; D unclear. This CDR3 has 14 amino acids. V was clipped by 1 base and J by 10 bases, with 11 bases between them. Germline-derived CDR1 and CDR2 are SGHTA and FQGNSA. The CDR3 DNA reads TGTGCCAGCAGCTTAGTCTTGCCCGCCTCACCCCTCCACTTT. This codes for CASSLVLPASPLHF.

This clonotype was counted many times. This sequence joins TRBV9 and TRBJ2-1; TRBD2 aligns across 13 bases. CDR1 SGDLS and CDR2 YYNGEE come from the germline V gene. V lost 0 bases and J lost 2; bases outside the gene matches: 23. This CDR3 is 24 amino acids long. CDR3 in amino acids: CASSVALEGLGLAGEWGTYNEQFF. For the CDR3, the DNA is TGTGCCAGCAGCGTAGCTTTGGAGGGTTTAGGACTAGCGGGAGAATGGGGGACCTACAATGAGCAGTTCTTC.

This clonotype was seen a few times. The rearrangement uses TRBV12-3 or TRBV12-4 and TRBJ1-3; possibly TRBD1 for D (6 bases). V was trimmed by 3 bases and J by 4 bases, leaving 10 bases between them. This CDR3 spans 14 amino acids. CDR3 DNA sequence: TGTGCCAGCAGTTTCGGGGGGCTCGGAAACACCATATATTTT. It translates to CASSFGGLGNTIYF.

This clonotype was counted at least ten times. V is TRBV6-6 and J is TRBJ2-5, with 9 nucleotides matching TRBD2. This CDR3 contains 16 residues. J was trimmed by 1 base and V by 5 bases; bases with no gene match: 8. Germline CDR1 and CDR2: MNHNY and SVGAGI (reference sequence). The CDR3 DNA is TGTGCCAGCAGTCCCCTTGGGCGGGGGGGCCAAGAGACCCAGTACTTC. As protein: CASSPLGRGGQETQYF.